The 14 T cell receptor beta chains below all came from one sample that was sequenced in a study of Graves' ophthalmopathy and Graves' hyperthyroidism. Researchers took RNA transcripts and amplified TCR beta CDR3 regions from them. HTBI primers were employed in first-round RT-PCR, then a second-round multiplex PCR followed. TCRdb passed the multiplex PCR reads through MiXCR, listing each CDR3 protein once. The sample has 600,000 to 950,000 distinct CDR3 sequences, 40% seen once. Source material: peripheral blood. These receptors came from an adult man with Graves' ophthalmopathy.

The table lists this clonotype with many counts. V gene TRBV10-3 combines with J gene TRBJ2-7, with D perhaps matching TRBD2 (6 bases). Per the germline V gene, CDR1 is ENHRY and CDR2 is SYGVKD. The ends were cut back, 6 bases at V and 0 bases at J, with 15 bases in the middle. The CDR3 is 15 residues long. CDR3 loop: CAIRGGASSSYEQYF. CDR3 coding DNA: TGTGCCATCAGAGGCGGGGCGTCGAGCTCCTACGAGCAGTACTTC.

This clonotype was detected ten times or more. V gene TRBV10-3 combines with J gene TRBJ1-2, with 7 bases matching TRBD1. Germline CDR1 and CDR2: ENHRY and SYGVKD. There are 14 residues in the CDR3. The junction had 6 bases not matched to a gene; V was cut back by 2 bases and J by 6 bases. The CDR3 protein is CAISEGAGGNGYTF. The CDR3 DNA is TGTGCCATCAGTGAGGGGGCAGGGGGTAATGGCTACACCTTC.

The chain has TRBV5-5 and TRBJ2-7; no clear D. Between the trimmed V and J ends, which lost 4 bases and 3 bases, there was a span of 14 bases. There are 14 residues in the CDR3. Germline V lookup: CDR1 SGHKS, CDR2 YYEKEE (reference sequence). The CDR3 loop reads CASSQGWEGYEQYF. Written as DNA, the CDR3 is TGTGCCAGCAGCCAAGGGTGGGAAGGCTACGAGCAGTACTTC.

This clonotype turned up a few times. The J gene is TRBJ1-2, the V gene TRBV15; perhaps TRBD1 as D (5 bases). The CDR3 sequence is 14 residues long. V shed 4 bases and J shed 8 bases, with 17 bases lying between them. CDR1 and CDR2 from the germline V gene are LNHNV and YYDKDF (reference sequence). This CDR3 reads CATSKGPGTNGYTF. CDR3 nucleotides: TGTGCCACCAGCAAGGGGCCAGGGACGAACGGCTACACCTTC.

This clonotype was seen more than once but under ten times. The chain combines TRBV5-1 with TRBJ2-5; the D gene is possibly TRBD2 (7 bases). V lost 4 bases, J lost 2 bases, and 15 bases lay in between. Per the germline V gene, CDR1 is SGHRS and CDR2 is YFSETQ. CDR3 length: 15 residues. The CDR3 DNA sequence: TGCGCCAGCAGCAAGGGGGGGCCACTGCAAGAGACCCAGTACTTC. Translating gives CASSKGGPLQETQYF.

The V gene is TRBV5-1, the J gene TRBJ1-2, with D possibly being TRBD1 (6 bases). Trimming removed 4 bases from V and 7 bases from J, with 17 bases in between. CDR1 and CDR2 (germline): SGHRS, YFSETQ. The length of the CDR3 is 14 residues. This CDR3 reads CASSPLGGPSGYTF. Here the CDR3 DNA reads TGCGCCAGCAGCCCACTCGGGGGGCCTAGTGGCTACACCTTC.

In the case of this clonotype: With a much larger clone just one base away, this may be a read error. This CDR3 is missing its conserved last phenylalanine or tryptophan, likely due to a read error. The V gene is TRBV7-9, the J gene TRBJ1-1; 8 bases match TRBD1. The germline gives CDR1 SEHNR, CDR2 FQNEAQ (reference sequence). The CDR3 extends over 13 amino acids. After removal of 5 bases from V and 7 bases from J, the junction contained 6 bases not matched to a gene. The CDR3 loop is CASSIKQGVEAFL. Written as DNA, the CDR3 is TGTGCCAGCAGCATTAAACAGGGGGTTGAAGCTTTCCTT.

V gene TRBV9 combines with J gene TRBJ1-2; 9 nucleotides agree with TRBD1. The CDR3 length is 16 residues. Trimming removed 1 base from V and 8 bases from J; junction bases left unmatched: 12. Germline CDR1 SGDLS, CDR2 YYNGEE. CDR3 loop: CASSVSQGAWRSGYTF. DNA of the CDR3: TGTGCCAGCAGCGTATCACAGGGGGCGTGGAGGTCGGGCTACACCTTC.

This chain connects TRBV7-9 to TRBJ2-7; unclear D gene. V was pared by 5 bases and J by 4 bases, with 12 bases between. The CDR3 runs 13 residues. Germline V gene sequence: CDR1 SEHNR, CDR2 FQNEAQ (reference sequence). The DNA of the CDR3 is TGTGCCAGCAGCAAAGAGACGGCGTACGAGCAGTACTTC. Translation: CASSKETAYEQYF.

At least ten counts were recorded for this clonotype. This chain links TRBV12-3 or TRBV12-4 with TRBJ2-7, with TRBD1 matching 11 bases. The CDR3 extends over 13 amino acids. Trimming at V came to 7 bases and at J to 4 bases, leaving 3 bases not matched to a gene. CDR3 amino acids: CASTRDRGYEQYF. CDR3 sequence (DNA): TGTGCCAGCACCCGGGACAGGGGGTACGAGCAGTACTTC.

The chain combines TRBV9 with TRBJ2-5, with TRBD2 matching over 7 bases. J was trimmed by 4 bases and V by 4 bases; bases with no gene match: 7. CDR3 length: 14 amino acids. Looked up from germline, CDR1 is SGDLS and CDR2 is YYNGEE. CDR3 DNA sequence: TGTGCCAGCAGCCCCTCGGGGGGATCAGAGACCCAGTACTTC. This encodes CASSPSGGSETQYF. Full variable domain (missing parts from reference TRBV9 and TRBJ2-5): DSGVTQTPKHLITATGQRVTLRCSPRSGDLSVYWYQQSLDQGLQFLIQYYNGEERAKGNILERFSAQQFPDLHSELNLSSLELGDSALYFCASSPSGGSETQYFGPGTRLLVL.

The chain couples TRBV7-9 to TRBJ2-3; the D is unclear. The CDR3 covers 14 residues. V lost 3 bases, J lost 1 base, and 8 bases lay in between. CDR1 is SEHNR, CDR2 FQNEAQ, per germline (reference sequence). The CDR3 here is CASSLVMGTDTQYF. CDR3 nucleotides: TGTGCCAGCAGCTTGGTCATGGGCACAGATACGCAGTATTTT.

In its sample, this clonotype was seen many times. The chain uses TRBV7-2 and TRBJ2-7; D not resolved. This CDR3 contains 14 residues. Germline values: CDR1 SGHTA, CDR2 FQGNSA. V gave up 5 bases and J gave up 2 bases, with 13 bases separating them. For the CDR3, the DNA is TGTGCCAGCAGCCGGTCGACACCGACCTACGAGCAGTACTTC. This codes for CASSRSTPTYEQYF.

This chain links TRBV9 with TRBJ1-2, with 7 bases that match TRBD1. V lost 4 bases and J lost 4; bases outside the gene matches: 13. The CDR3 is made up of 16 amino acids. Per the germline V gene, CDR1 is SGDLS and CDR2 is YYNGEE. CDR3 region: CASSIRARGTAYGYTF. The CDR3 region has the DNA TGTGCCAGCAGCATTCGGGCCAGAGGGACAGCCTATGGCTACACCTTC.